The 15 T cell receptor beta chains listed next were all sequenced from one sample in a study of blood T cells in healthy people across ages (dated by TCRdb to about 2015). Libraries came from 5' RACE. The instrument was an Illumina HiSeq 2500. A second PCR of roughly 7 to 12 cycles was run with a J-beta primer mix and a sample-barcoded 5' primer. TCRdb ran its own pipeline on the public reads, namely fastp trimming at Q25 and MiXCR clone calling, and kept in-frame beta chains. Merged by CDR3 protein, the rows form single entries marked with the most common genes and DNA. A total of fewer than 1.5 million distinct CDR3 sequences appear in this sample, around 39% of them only once. The ten largest clones represent less than 8% of the sample. What was sequenced was blood. Source of these receptors: a woman in her late teens or twenties in good health.

The sample holds one count of this clonotype. This chain uses TRBV5-6 with TRBJ1-2; 7 bases agree with TRBD1. This CDR3 region has 15 residues. Per the germline V gene, CDR1 is SGHDT and CDR2 is YYEEEE. With 0 bases clipped from V and 0 bases from J, the junction kept 2 bases outside the gene matches. CDR3 coding DNA: TGTGCCAGCAGCTTGGAGACAGGGTCTAACTATGGCTACACCTTC. It is translated as CASSLETGSNYGYTF.

This clonotype was detected a few times. This chain uses TRBV28 with TRBJ1-2, with D maybe TRBD1 (6 bases). In germline, CDR1 is MDHEN, CDR2 SYDVKM. Trimming took off 5 bases at V and 8 bases at J, with 15 bases between the two ends. CDR3 length: 13 residues. The CDR3 DNA is TGTGCCAGCAGTATAGGACAGCCCCCGGGCTACACCTTC. Encoded protein: CASSIGQPPGYTF.

The chain links TRBV7-8 to TRBJ1-2; tentative D call: TRBD1 (5 bases). Between the trimmed V and J ends, which lost 8 bases and 7 bases, there was a span of 20 bases. This CDR3 spans 14 amino acids. Germline V gene data show CDR1 as SGHVS and CDR2 as FQNEAQ. CDR3: CASVSLSGGLGYTF. The CDR3 nucleotides read TGTGCCAGCGTTTCCCTTAGCGGGGGACTTGGCTACACCTTC.

This clonotype has more than one count but fewer than ten. This chain links TRBV20-1 with TRBJ1-4; D ambiguous. Germline V gives CDR1 DFQATT, CDR2 SNEGSKA (reference sequence). V shed 5 bases and J shed 6 bases, with 16 bases lying between them. The CDR3 is 14 amino acids. CDR3 sequence (DNA): TGCAGTGCTGGCGGAGGAGTTCGGGATGAAAAACTGTTTTTT. Translating gives CSAGGGVRDEKLFF.

The J gene is TRBJ1-2, the V gene TRBV27; 9 bases line up with TRBD1. CDR1 and CDR2 (germline): MNHEY, SMNVEV (reference sequence). The V gene end was trimmed by 4 bases and the J gene end by 7 bases; junction bases not matched to a gene: 16. This CDR3 contains 17 residues. The CDR3 protein is CASSSSLSTGGWRGYTF. The CDR3 DNA reads as TGTGCCAGCAGTTCCTCACTTTCGACAGGGGGTTGGCGTGGCTACACCTTC.

The V gene is TRBV9, the J gene TRBJ1-1, with no clear D. The V gene's germline CDR1 is SGDLS and CDR2 YYNGEE. The V end lost 0 bases, the J end lost 9 bases, and 9 bases lay between the germline ends. The CDR3 consists of 12 residues. The CDR3: CASSVVDGQAFF. Here the CDR3 DNA reads TGTGCCAGCAGCGTAGTGGACGGCCAAGCTTTCTTT.

The chain recombines TRBV5-1 with TRBJ1-5; D not resolved. This CDR3 contains 16 residues. The V end was cut by 0 bases, the J end by 0 bases, with 10 bases between. Germline V lookup: CDR1 SGHRS, CDR2 YFSETQ. CDR3 coding DNA: TGCGCCAGCAGCTTGGTTGGCCGGTATAGCAATCAGCCCCAGCATTTT. Translating it yields CASSLVGRYSNQPQHF.

The CDR3 spells CASSLGVARDGTEAFF. The CDR3 DNA follows: TGTGCCAGCAGCTTAGGGGTGGCCCGGGATGGTACTGAAGCTTTCTTT. The V gene is TRBV7-9, the J gene TRBJ1-1; D unclear. Germline-derived CDR1 and CDR2 are SEHNR and FQNEAQ (reference sequence). Trimming removed 1 base at V and 5 bases at J, with 17 bases between. The CDR3 is 16 amino acids.

This clonotype was seen only a few times. CDR3 DNA sequence: TGTGCCAGCAGCTTACGAGACAGGGGGGTGTACACTGAAGCTTTCTTT. Translating gives CASSLRDRGVYTEAFF. This chain uses TRBV7-2 with TRBJ1-1, with 9 bases matching TRBD1. The CDR3 runs to 16 residues. The V gene end was trimmed by 2 bases and the J gene end by 3 bases; junction bases not matched to a gene: 7. Germline CDR1 and CDR2: SGHTA and FQGNSA.

This clonotype appeared a few times. CDR3 bases: TGCAGTGCTAGCCGGACCAACACAGATACGCAGTATTTT. It codes for CSASRTNTDTQYF. The chain joins TRBV20-1 to TRBJ2-3; the D is unclear. This CDR3 region has 13 residues. Trimming took 3 bases from V and 2 from J, leaving 9 bases between them. In germline, CDR1 is DFQATT, CDR2 SNEGSKA (reference sequence).

The chain combines TRBV7-9 with TRBJ1-1, with a tentative D call TRBD1 (5 bases). The CDR3 is made up of 13 amino acids. Germline V CDR1 and CDR2: SEHNR, FQNEAQ (reference sequence). Deletions cut 5 bases from V and 10 bases from J, with 17 bases between. CDR3 coding DNA: TGTGCCAGCAGCGATAACGCTCTGGGGGGAGCTTTCTTT. Residues: CASSDNALGGAFF.

This clonotype showed up just once. The V and J genes are TRBV20-1 and TRBJ2-1; a possible D gene is TRBD2 (5 bases). Trimming left V 0 bases short and J 2 bases short, with 8 bases between. CDR1 DFQATT and CDR2 SNEGSKA come from the germline V gene (reference sequence). This CDR3 spans 14 amino acids. The CDR3 region is CSARDRETYNEQFF. The CDR3 DNA reads as TGCAGTGCTAGAGACCGGGAAACCTACAATGAGCAGTTCTTC.

The chain links TRBV12-3 or TRBV12-4 to TRBJ2-7; unclear D gene. This CDR3 has 12 amino acids. V was shortened by 7 bases and J by 0 bases, with 7 bases between the two germline ends. The CDR3 region has the DNA TGTGCCAGCACCCGAGCCTCCTACGAGCAGTACTTC. It is translated as CASTRASYEQYF.

Worth noting for this clonotype: One end of the junction varies from germline; a read error may be responsible. This sequence joins TRBV7-9 and TRBJ2-5; 8 bases align to TRBD2. Germline V lookup: CDR1 SEHNR, CDR2 FQNEAQ (reference sequence). The CDR3 spans 14 residues. CDR3 in amino acids: CANSNSGNKETQYF. The CDR3 region has the DNA TGTGCCAACAGCAATAGCGGGAATAAAGAGACCCAGTACTTC.

The rearrangement uses TRBV27 and TRBJ2-7; no definite D call. Germline V CDR1 and CDR2: MNHEY, SMNVEV (reference sequence). The V and J ends lost 2 bases and 3 bases respectively, with 14 bases between them. This CDR3 is built from 15 residues. The CDR3 DNA reads TGTGCCAGCAGTTTAGGCGTAGGGCTAGACTACGAGCAGTACTTC. This gives the protein CASSLGVGLDYEQYF.